This T cell receptor beta chain is from a study of OX40 agonist ivuxolimab in advanced cancers. Study at large: In this trial design, patients received ivuxolimab intravenously at 0.01 to 10 mg/kg every 2 weeks.

Assay used: immunoSEQ multiplex PCR; TCRdb lists only in-frame clones, some missing. The data show 70,000 to 80,000 clones, around nine tenths seen once. Turning to this clone: Antigen: not known.

The study's findings and limits: Clonal expansion was among the lowest in partial responders at 0.1-3.0 mg/kg, especially CD8+. Expanded clones were, on average, more numerous among CD8+ T cells than CD4+. Undetermined was the antigen specificity of the expanded peripheral T cells.

The CDR3 is made up of 14 amino acids. V trimming: 4 bases; J trimming: 3 bases; junction bases outside the gene matches: 3. Germline V gene data show CDR1 as SGHNT and CDR2 as YYREEE (reference sequence). The chain combines TRBV5-4 with TRBJ2-2; TRBD2 matches at 7 bases. Sample: CD4+ or CD8+ T cells sorted from blood, taken in a trial of the OX40 agonist ivuxolimab. This TCR was recovered from an adult with an advanced solid tumor such as melanoma, head and neck, liver or kidney cancer. In nucleotides, the CDR3 is TGTGCCAGCAGCCGACTAGCTGACACCGGGGAGCTGTTTTTT. Translating it yields CASSRLADTGELFF.